This record looks at one T cell receptor beta chain sequence and its context. Only in-frame clones appear in the TCRdb table, and some are missing; sequencing was by immunoSEQ multiplex PCR. The table lists roughly 70,000 clones, more than 80% of them singletons. This entry belongs to a study of T cell changes during pregnancy in multiple sclerosis. With V trimmed by 0 bases and J by 2 bases, 1 base remained unmatched. The CDR3 length is 16 residues. Germline CDR1 reads MNHNS; CDR2 reads SASEGT. This rearrangement joins TRBV6-1 to TRBJ2-1; 10 bases match TRBD2. Sequences were derived from peripheral blood, sampled in the third trimester of pregnancy. The origin of this receptor is a female donor with multiple sclerosis, enrolled in a pregnancy study. The CDR3 here is CASSEATSGTYNEQFF. In nucleotides, the CDR3 is TGTGCCAGCAGTGAAGCCACTAGCGGGACCTACAATGAGCAGTTCTTC.